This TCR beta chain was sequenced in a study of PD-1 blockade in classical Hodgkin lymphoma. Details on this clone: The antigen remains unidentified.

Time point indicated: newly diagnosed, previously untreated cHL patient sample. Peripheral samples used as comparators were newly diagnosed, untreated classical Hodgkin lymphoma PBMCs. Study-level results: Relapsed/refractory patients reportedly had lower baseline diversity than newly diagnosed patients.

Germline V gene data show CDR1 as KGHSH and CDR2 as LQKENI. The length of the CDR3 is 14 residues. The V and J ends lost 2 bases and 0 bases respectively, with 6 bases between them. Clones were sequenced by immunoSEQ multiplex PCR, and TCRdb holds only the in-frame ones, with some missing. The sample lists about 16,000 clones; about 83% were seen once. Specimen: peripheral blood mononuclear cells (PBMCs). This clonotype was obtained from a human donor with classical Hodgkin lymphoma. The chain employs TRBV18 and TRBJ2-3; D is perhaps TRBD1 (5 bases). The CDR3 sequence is CASSPGASTDTQYF. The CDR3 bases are TGTGCCAGCTCACCAGGGGCTAGCACAGATACGCAGTATTTT.